The sequence of this T cell receptor beta chain was determined in a study of T cell changes during pregnancy in multiple sclerosis. TCRdb's copy holds only in-frame clones and misses some; the assay was immunoSEQ multiplex PCR. The table shows approximately 64,000 clones, with 80% to 95% occurring only once. CDR3 length: 13 residues. Germline V gene lookup returns CDR1 KGHSH and CDR2 LQKENI. With 3 bases clipped from V and 7 bases from J, the junction kept 5 bases outside the gene matches. The TCR sequence derives from a female donor with multiple sclerosis, enrolled in a pregnancy study. This chain uses TRBV18 with TRBJ1-1; 7 nucleotides agree with TRBD1. Material: peripheral blood, obtained in the first trimester of pregnancy. CDR3 region: CASSPPGDSEAFF. The CDR3, as DNA: TGTGCCAGCTCACCTCCGGGGGACAGTGAAGCTTTCTTT. Full variable domain (missing parts from reference TRBV18 and TRBJ1-1): NAGVMQNPRHLVRRRGQEARLRCSPMKGHSHVYWYRQLPEEGLKFMVYLQKENIIDESGMPKERFSAEFPKEGPSILRIQQVVRGDSAAYFCASSPPGDSEAFFGQGTRLTVV.